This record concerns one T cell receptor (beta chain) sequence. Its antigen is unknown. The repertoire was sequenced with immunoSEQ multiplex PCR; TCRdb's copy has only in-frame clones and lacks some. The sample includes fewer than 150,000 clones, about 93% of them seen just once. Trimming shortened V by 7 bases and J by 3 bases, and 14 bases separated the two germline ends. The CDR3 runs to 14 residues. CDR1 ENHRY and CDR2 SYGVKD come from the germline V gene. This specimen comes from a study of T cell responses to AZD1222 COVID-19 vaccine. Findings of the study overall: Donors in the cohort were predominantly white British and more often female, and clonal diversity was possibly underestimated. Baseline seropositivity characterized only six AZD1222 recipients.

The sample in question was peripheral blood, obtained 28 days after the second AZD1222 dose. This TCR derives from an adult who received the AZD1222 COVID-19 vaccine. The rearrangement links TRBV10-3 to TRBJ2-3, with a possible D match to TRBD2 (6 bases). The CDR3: CAIKGAGGTDTQYF. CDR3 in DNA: TGTGCCATCAAGGGAGCGGGTGGGACAGATACGCAGTATTTT.